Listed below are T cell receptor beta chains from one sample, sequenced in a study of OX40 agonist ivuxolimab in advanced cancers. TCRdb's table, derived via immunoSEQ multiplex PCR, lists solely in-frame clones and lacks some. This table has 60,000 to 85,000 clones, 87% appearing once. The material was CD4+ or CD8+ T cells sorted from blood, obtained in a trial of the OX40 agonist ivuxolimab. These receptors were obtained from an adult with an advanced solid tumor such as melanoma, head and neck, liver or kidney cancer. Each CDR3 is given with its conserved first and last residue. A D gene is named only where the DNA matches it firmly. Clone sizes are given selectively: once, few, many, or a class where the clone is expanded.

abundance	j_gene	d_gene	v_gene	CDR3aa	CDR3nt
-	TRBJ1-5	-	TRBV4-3	CASSQDLTGGGNQPQHF	TGCGCCAGCAGCCAAGATCTGACAGGCGGAGGGAATCAGCCCCAGCATTTT
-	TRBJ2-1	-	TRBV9	CASSVGGISNEQFF	TGTGCCAGCAGCGTAGGGGGTATATCCAATGAGCAGTTCTTC
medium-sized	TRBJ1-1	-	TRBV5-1	CASSLSGLNTEAFF	TGCGCCAGCAGCTTGTCAGGGTTGAACACTGAAGCTTTCTTT
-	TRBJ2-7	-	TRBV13	CASSWSSVGSTYEQYF	TGTGCCAGCAGCTGGTCCAGTGTGGGATCTACCTACGAGCAGTACTTC
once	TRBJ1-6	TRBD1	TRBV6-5	CASSSLQTGYNSPLHF	TGTGCCAGCAGTTCCCTACAGACAGGGTATAATTCACCCCTCCACTTT
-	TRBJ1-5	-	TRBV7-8	CASSLGPQNPQPQHF	TGTGCCAGCAGCCTGGGACCCCAGAACCCACAGCCCCAGCATTTT
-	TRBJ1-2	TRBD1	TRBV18	CASSPTGSGTGDFGYTF	TGTGCCAGCTCACCAACAGGCTCCGGGACAGGGGATTTTGGCTACACCTTC
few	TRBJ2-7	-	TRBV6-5	CASSYTGVTYEQYF	TGTGCCAGCAGTTACACGGGGGTAACCTACGAGCAGTACTTC
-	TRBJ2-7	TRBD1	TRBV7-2	CASSPGTGSNYEQYF	TGTGCCAGCAGCCCCGGGACAGGCTCGAACTACGAGCAGTACTTC
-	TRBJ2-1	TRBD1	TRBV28	CASSWDRGSYNEQFF	TGTGCCAGCAGTTGGGACAGGGGGAGCTACAATGAGCAGTTCTTC
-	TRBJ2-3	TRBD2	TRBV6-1	CASSDGAGGRTDTQYF	TGTGCCAGCAGTGACGGAGCGGGGGGCCGCACAGATACGCAGTATTTT
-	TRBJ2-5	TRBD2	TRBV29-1	CSVEDQEASSGIRKTQYF	TGCAGCGTTGAAGATCAAGAAGCGAGTAGCGGGATTCGAAAGACCCAGTACTTC
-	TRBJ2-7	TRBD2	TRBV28	CASGTSGGSSYEQYF	TGTGCCTCAGGGACTAGCGGGGGCTCCTCCTACGAGCAGTACTTC
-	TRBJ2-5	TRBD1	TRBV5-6	CASSLQGAGGQETQYF	TGTGCCAGCAGCTTACAGGGGGCTGGTGGCCAAGAGACCCAGTACTTC
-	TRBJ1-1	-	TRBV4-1	CASADGATEAFF	TGCGCCAGCGCAGATGGGGCAACTGAAGCTTTCTTT
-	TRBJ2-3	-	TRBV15	CATSRGTYGSDTQYF	TGTGCCACCAGCAGAGGGACTTATGGCTCCGATACGCAGTATTTT
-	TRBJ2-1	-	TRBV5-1	CASSLQGNEQFF	TGCGCCAGCAGCTTGCAGGGTAATGAGCAGTTCTTC
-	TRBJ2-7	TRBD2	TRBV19	CASSSFRSTSGRAGRVYEQYF	TGTGCCAGTAGTTCCTTCCGCTCAACTAGCGGGAGGGCCGGCCGGGTATACGAGCAGTACTTC